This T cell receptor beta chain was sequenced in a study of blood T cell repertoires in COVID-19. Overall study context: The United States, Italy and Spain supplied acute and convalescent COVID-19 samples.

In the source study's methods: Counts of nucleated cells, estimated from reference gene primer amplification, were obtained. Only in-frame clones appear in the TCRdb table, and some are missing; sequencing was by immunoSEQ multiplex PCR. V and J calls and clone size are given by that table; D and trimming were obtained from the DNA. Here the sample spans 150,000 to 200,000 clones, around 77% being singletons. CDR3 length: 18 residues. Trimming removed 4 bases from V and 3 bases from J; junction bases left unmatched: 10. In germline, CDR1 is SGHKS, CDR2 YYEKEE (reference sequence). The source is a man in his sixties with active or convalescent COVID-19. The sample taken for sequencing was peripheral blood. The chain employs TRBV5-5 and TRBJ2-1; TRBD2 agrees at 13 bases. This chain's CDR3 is CASSLRTSGSRYYNEQFF. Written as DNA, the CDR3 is TGTGCCAGCAGCCTGCGGACTAGCGGGAGCCGTTACTACAATGAGCAGTTCTTC. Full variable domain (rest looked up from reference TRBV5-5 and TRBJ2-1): DAGVTQSPTHLIKTRGQQVTLRCSPISGHKSVSWYQQVLGQGPQFIFQYYEKEERGRGNFPDRFSARQFPNYSSELNVNALLLGDSALYLCASSLRTSGSRYYNEQFFGPGTRLTVL.